Sequencing of this T cell receptor (beta chain) was carried out in a study of cytomegalovirus exposure and HLA in healthy donors. General study points: Analyzed later, association rates of TCRs varied across HLA loci, with DRB1 most and HLA-C fewest.

J was trimmed by 6 bases and V by 5 bases; bases with no gene match: 5. This CDR3 comprises 15 residues. Germline V gene lookup returns CDR1 SGHTA and CDR2 FQGNSA. Details on this clone: No antigen is known for it.

PCR primers comprised 60 Vbeta and 13 Jbeta primers. Profiling relied on immunoSEQ multiplex PCR, and the TCRdb table lists in-frame clones only, not all of them. The repertoire holds over 80,000 clones, with around 79% as singletons. This rearrangement joins TRBV7-2 to TRBJ1-6; 9 bases line up with TRBD1. The sample consisted of PBMCs. The sequence was collected from a female donor in good health and CMV-seronegative. The CDR3 here is CASSPMGQGNSPLHF. CDR3 bases: TGTGCCAGCAGCCCGATGGGACAGGGTAATTCACCCCTCCACTTT.